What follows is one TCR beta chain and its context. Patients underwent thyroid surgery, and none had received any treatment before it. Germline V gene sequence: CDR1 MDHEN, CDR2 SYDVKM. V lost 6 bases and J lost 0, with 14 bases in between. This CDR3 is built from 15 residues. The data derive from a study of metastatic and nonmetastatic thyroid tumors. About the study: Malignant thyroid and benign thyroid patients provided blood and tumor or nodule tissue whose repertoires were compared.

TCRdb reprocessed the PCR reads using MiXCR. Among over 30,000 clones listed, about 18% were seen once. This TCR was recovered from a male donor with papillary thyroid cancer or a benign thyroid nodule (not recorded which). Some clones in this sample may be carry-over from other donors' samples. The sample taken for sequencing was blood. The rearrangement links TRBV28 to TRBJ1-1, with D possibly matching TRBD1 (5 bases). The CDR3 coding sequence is TGTGCCAGCAGAGGGGCGGAAGGAATGAACACTGAAGCTTTCTTT. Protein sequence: CASRGAEGMNTEAFF.